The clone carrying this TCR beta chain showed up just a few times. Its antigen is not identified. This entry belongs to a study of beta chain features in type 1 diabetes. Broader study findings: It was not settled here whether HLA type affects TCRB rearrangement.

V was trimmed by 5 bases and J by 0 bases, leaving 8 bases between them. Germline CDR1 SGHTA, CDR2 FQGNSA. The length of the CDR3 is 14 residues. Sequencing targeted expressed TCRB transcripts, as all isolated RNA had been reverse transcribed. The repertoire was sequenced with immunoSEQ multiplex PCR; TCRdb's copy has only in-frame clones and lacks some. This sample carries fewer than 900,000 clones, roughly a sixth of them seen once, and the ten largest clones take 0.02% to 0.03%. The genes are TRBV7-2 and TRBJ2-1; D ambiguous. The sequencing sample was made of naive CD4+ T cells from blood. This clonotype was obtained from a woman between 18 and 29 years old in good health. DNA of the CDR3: TGTGCCAGCAGCCGTGAAAGCTCCTACAATGAGCAGTTCTTC. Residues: CASSRESSYNEQFF.